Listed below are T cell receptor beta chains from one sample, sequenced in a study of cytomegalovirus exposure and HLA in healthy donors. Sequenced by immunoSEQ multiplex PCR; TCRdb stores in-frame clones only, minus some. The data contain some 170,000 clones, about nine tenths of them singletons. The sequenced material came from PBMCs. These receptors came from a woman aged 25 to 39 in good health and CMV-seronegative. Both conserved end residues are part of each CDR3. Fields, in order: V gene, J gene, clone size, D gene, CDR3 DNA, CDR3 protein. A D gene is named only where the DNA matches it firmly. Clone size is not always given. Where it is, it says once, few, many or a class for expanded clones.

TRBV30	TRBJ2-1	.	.	TGTGCCTGGAGTGTTTGGGGGGCGAGAGGTATAAATGAGCAGTTCTTC	CAWSVWGARGINEQFF
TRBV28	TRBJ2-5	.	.	TGTGCCAGCAGTTTATACCGGACACAAGAGACCCAGTACTTC	CASSLYRTQETQYF
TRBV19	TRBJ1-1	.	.	TGTGCCAGTATGCACCAGAGGGGACATACGAACACTGAAGCTTTCTTT	CASMHQRGHTNTEAFF
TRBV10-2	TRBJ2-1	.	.	TGCGCCAGCAGTGAGTCCAATTCTGGGCAGTTCTTC	CASSESNSGQFF
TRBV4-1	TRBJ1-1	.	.	TGCGCCAGCAGCCCACAGGGAAGTTTCATTGAAGCTTTCTTT	CASSPQGSFIEAFF
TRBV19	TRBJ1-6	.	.	TGTGCCAGTAGTATAACGGCATCACCCCTCCACTTC	CASSITASPLHF
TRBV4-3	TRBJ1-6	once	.	TGCGCCAGCAGCCAAGGGTCCGCTACTTCACCCCTCCACTTT	CASSQGSATSPLHF
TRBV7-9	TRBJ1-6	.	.	TGTGCCAGCAGCTTAGGGGAGAGGCAAGGGGATTCACCCCTCCACTTT	CASSLGERQGDSPLHF
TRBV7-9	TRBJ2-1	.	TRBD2	TGTGCCAGCAGCTGGATAGCGGGCTCCTACAATGAGCAGTTCTTC	CASSWIAGSYNEQFF
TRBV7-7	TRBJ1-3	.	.	TGTGCCAGCAGCTTAGGCACAAACTCTGGAAACACCATATATTTT	CASSLGTNSGNTIYF
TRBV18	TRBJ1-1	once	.	TGTGCCAGCTCACCAATATCAGGGATCGGCACTGAAGCTTTCTTT	CASSPISGIGTEAFF
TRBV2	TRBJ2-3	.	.	TGTGCCAGCAGTGAAGCCCTCACTGGGCTAGCCTCTGATACGCAGTATTTT	CASSEALTGLASDTQYF
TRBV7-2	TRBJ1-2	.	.	TGTGCCAGCAGCTTAGGGTTCGATAGGAGTGGCTACACCTTC	CASSLGFDRSGYTF
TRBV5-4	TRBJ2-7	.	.	TGTGCCAGCAGCTTGGACGGATACGAGCAGTACTTC	CASSLDGYEQYF
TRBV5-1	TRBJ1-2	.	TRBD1	TGCGCCAGCAGCAGCGGGACAGGGGTTCCGTTTGGCTACACCTTC	CASSSGTGVPFGYTF
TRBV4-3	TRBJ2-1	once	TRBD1	TGCGCCAGCAGCCAGGTCGGACAGGGGGCAGGCAATGAGCAGTTCTTC	CASSQVGQGAGNEQFF